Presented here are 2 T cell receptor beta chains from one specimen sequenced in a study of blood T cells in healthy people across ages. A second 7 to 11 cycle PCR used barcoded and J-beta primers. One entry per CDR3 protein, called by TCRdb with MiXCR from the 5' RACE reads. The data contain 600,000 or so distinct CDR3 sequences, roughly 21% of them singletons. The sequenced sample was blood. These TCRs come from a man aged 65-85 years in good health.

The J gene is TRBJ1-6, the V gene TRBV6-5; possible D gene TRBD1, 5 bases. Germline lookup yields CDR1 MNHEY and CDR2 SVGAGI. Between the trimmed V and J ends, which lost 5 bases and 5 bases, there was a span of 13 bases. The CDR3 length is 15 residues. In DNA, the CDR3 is TGTGCCAGCAGTCTCAAGGGAGGGGATAATTCACCCCTCCACTTT. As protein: CASSLKGGDNSPLHF.

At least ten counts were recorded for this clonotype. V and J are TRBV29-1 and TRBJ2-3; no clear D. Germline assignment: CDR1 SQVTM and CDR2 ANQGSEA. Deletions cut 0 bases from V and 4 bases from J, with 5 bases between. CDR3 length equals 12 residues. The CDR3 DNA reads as TGCAGCGTTGAAGAGGGCTCAGATACGCAGTATTTT. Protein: CSVEEGSDTQYF.